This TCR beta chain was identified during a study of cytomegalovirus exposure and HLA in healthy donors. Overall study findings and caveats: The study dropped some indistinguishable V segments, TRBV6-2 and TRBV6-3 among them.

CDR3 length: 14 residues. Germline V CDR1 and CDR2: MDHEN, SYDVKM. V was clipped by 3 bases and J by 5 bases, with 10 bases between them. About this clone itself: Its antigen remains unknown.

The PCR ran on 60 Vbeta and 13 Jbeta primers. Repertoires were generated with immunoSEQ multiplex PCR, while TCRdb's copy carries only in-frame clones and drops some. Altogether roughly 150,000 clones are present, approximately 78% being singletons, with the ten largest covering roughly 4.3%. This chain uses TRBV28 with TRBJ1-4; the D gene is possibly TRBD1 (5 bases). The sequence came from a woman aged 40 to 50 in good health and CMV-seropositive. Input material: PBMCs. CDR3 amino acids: CASSFPGGNEKLFF. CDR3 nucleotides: TGTGCCAGCAGTTTCCCGGGGGGAAATGAAAAACTGTTTTTT.